Below are 19 T cell receptor beta chains sequenced from a single sample in a study of OX40 agonist ivuxolimab in advanced cancers. Profiling relied on immunoSEQ multiplex PCR, and the TCRdb table lists in-frame clones only, not all of them. The sample lists 45,000 to 60,000 clones, about four fifths seen once, with approximately 1.1% in the top ten. Sequences were derived from CD4+ or CD8+ T cells sorted from blood, sampled in a trial of the OX40 agonist ivuxolimab. Every receptor here comes from an adult with an advanced solid tumor such as melanoma, head and neck, liver or kidney cancer.

The rearrangement joins TRBV11-2 to TRBJ2-7; D possibly corresponds to TRBD2 (6 bases). The CDR3 extends over 15 amino acids. Germline V gene lookup returns CDR1 SGHAT and CDR2 FQNNGV. V gave up 2 bases and J gave up 0 bases, with 11 bases separating them. The DNA for the CDR3 is TGTGCCAGCAGCTTACGGGACTCGAGCTCCTACGAGCAGTACTTC. Protein sequence: CASSLRDSSSYEQYF. Complete variable domain (other parts from reference TRBV11-2 and TRBJ2-7): EAGVAQSPRYKIIEKRQSVAFWCNPISGHATLYWYQQILGQGPKLLIQFQNNGVVDDSQLPKDRFSAERLKGVDSTLKIQPAKLEDSAVYLCASSLRDSSSYEQYFGPGTRLTVT.

The chain employs TRBV5-8 and TRBJ1-2; no clear D gene. Trimming removed 0 bases from V and 4 bases from J, with 13 bases in between. Germline CDR1 reads SGHTS; CDR2 reads YDEGEE. This CDR3 is 15 amino acids long. The CDR3 sequence is CASSLAGQEIYGYTF. The CDR3 nucleotides read TGTGCCAGCAGCTTGGCCGGGCAGGAAATCTATGGCTACACCTTC.

The V and J genes are TRBV19 and TRBJ1-4; D gene uncertain. From germline, CDR1 is LNHDA and CDR2 SQIVND (reference sequence). The CDR3 runs to 14 residues. V was cut by 9 bases and J by 7 bases, with 18 bases left in between. The CDR3 bases are TGTGCCAGCAGGACTCCAAATTCAGGTGAAAAACTGTTTTTT. Its translation is CASRTPNSGEKLFF.

V usage is TRBV28 and J usage is TRBJ2-7, with D tentatively TRBD1 or TRBD2 (5 bases each). This CDR3 has 18 amino acids. The V and J ends lost 4 bases and 2 bases respectively, with 24 bases between them. Per the germline V gene, CDR1 is MDHEN and CDR2 is SYDVKM. The DNA of the CDR3 is TGTGCCAGCAGTTCCCTCCAGAACCTAGGGAGAGGGGCCTACGAGCAGTACTTC. Protein sequence: CASSSLQNLGRGAYEQYF.

The chain links TRBV5-5 to TRBJ2-5; D is unresolved. V lost 1 base to trimming and J lost 2 bases, with 3 bases between them. This CDR3 contains 12 residues. Per germline, CDR1 SGHKS and CDR2 YYEKEE (reference sequence). The CDR3 sequence: CASSLTQETQYF. The CDR3 DNA reads TGTGCCAGCAGCTTGACTCAAGAGACCCAGTACTTC.

This chain uses TRBV19 with TRBJ1-5; TRBD1 might be the D (6 bases). This CDR3 comprises 17 residues. Germline V CDR1 and CDR2: LNHDA, SQIVND (reference sequence). Trimming shortened V by 3 bases and J by 1 base, and 16 bases separated the two germline ends. The CDR3 DNA follows: TGTGCCAGTAGTATGAAGGGAACAGGGATGAGCAATCAGCCCCAGCATTTT. Translation gives CASSMKGTGMSNQPQHF.

This chain connects TRBV18 to TRBJ1-4, with D uncertain. This CDR3 is 17 amino acids long. Germline lookup yields CDR1 KGHSH and CDR2 LQKENI. With 3 bases removed from V and 8 bases from J, the gap between germline ends came to 22 bases. The DNA of the CDR3 is TGTGCCAGCTCACCGATCGGTACGCTTGAGGATCTGGAAAAACTGTTTTTT. Protein: CASSPIGTLEDLEKLFF.

The gene calls are TRBV28 and TRBJ1-5; D unclear. Germline values: CDR1 MDHEN, CDR2 SYDVKM. The CDR3 spans 10 residues. V was shortened by 5 bases and J by 11 bases, with 7 bases between the two germline ends. CDR3 bases: TGTGCCAGCAGTGGGTTTTCCCAGCATTTT. This sequence encodes CASSGFSQHF.

The V gene is TRBV7-2, the J gene TRBJ2-7, with a tentative D call TRBD2 (5 bases). Trimming stripped 1 base from V and 2 bases from J, with 9 bases between. Germline CDR1 SGHTA, CDR2 FQGNSA. The CDR3 contains 14 residues. CDR3 DNA: TGTGCCAGCAGCTTAGACAGAGGGACCTACGAGCAGTACTTC. Translating gives CASSLDRGTYEQYF. The variable domain in full, completed from reference TRBV7-2 and TRBJ2-7, reads GAGVSQSPSNKVTEKGKDVELRCDPISGHTALYWYRQSLGQGLEFLIYFQGNSAPDKSGLPSDRFSAERTGGSVSTLTIQRTQQEDSAVYLCASSLDRGTYEQYFGPGTRLTVT.

The CDR3 DNA is TGTGCCAGCAGTCGACAGGGCTACTATGGCTACACCTTC. Encoded protein: CASSRQGYYGYTF. V usage is TRBV6-5 and J usage is TRBJ1-2, with TRBD1 identical over 7 bases. Germline V gene sequence: CDR1 MNHEY, CDR2 SVGAGI. V was pared by 5 bases and J by 3 bases, with 3 bases of the junction left unmatched. CDR3 length: 13 amino acids.

The rearrangement uses TRBV19 and TRBJ2-7; a weak D match, TRBD1 (6 bases). This CDR3 comprises 11 residues. Germline V gene sequence: CDR1 LNHDA, CDR2 SQIVND (reference sequence). Trimming shortened V by 6 bases and J by 3 bases, and 6 bases separated the two germline ends. In DNA form, the CDR3 reads TGTGCCAGTAGGGACAGCTACGAGCAGTACTTC. It specifies CASRDSYEQYF.

The CDR3 spells CASSPTGGTMNTEAFF. The CDR3 DNA is TGTGCCAGCAGCCCGACGGGAGGGACCATGAACACTGAAGCTTTCTTT. This chain links TRBV7-9 with TRBJ1-1; possibly TRBD1 for D (5 bases). The germline V gene encodes CDR1 SEHNR and CDR2 FQNEAQ (reference sequence). The V end was cut by 5 bases, the J end by 0 bases, with 16 bases between. The CDR3 covers 16 residues.

This chain connects TRBV5-4 to TRBJ2-5, with 11 bases matching TRBD2. Germline trimming cut 3 bases from V and 2 bases from J; bases unmatched to any gene: 3. This CDR3 has 15 amino acids. Germline-derived CDR1 and CDR2 are SGHNT and YYREEE (reference sequence). The CDR3 DNA follows: TGTGCCAGCAGCTCCGGGACTAGCGGTCAAGAGACCCAGTACTTC. Translated, it gives CASSSGTSGQETQYF.

The chain combines TRBV28 with TRBJ2-5; possible D gene TRBD2, 7 bases. The V end lost 2 bases, the J end lost 1 base, and 14 bases lay between the germline ends. The length of the CDR3 is 16 residues. Per the germline V gene, CDR1 is MDHEN and CDR2 is SYDVKM. The CDR3 loop reads CASSLAGAHSQETQYF. As DNA, the CDR3 is TGTGCCAGCAGTTTAGCGGGGGCTCACAGCCAAGAGACCCAGTACTTC. Full variable domain (remainder filled in from reference TRBV28 and TRBJ2-5): DVKVTQSSRYLVKRTGEKVFLECVQDMDHENMFWYRQDPGLGLRLIYFSYDVKMKEKGDIPEGYSVSREKKERFSLILESASTNQTSMYLCASSLAGAHSQETQYFGPGTRLLVL.

V and J are TRBV2 and TRBJ2-1, with D unclear. The CDR3 consists of 12 residues. Trimming stripped 4 bases from V and 9 bases from J, with 10 bases between. In germline, CDR1 is SNHLY, CDR2 FYNNEI. Here the CDR3 reads CASSVQSGEQFF. CDR3 coding DNA: TGTGCCAGCAGTGTCCAGAGTGGTGAGCAGTTCTTC.

The gene calls are TRBV19 and TRBJ2-5; 8 nucleotides match TRBD2. Losses at the gene ends were 7 bases for V and 5 bases for J; bases not matched to a gene: 9. The V gene's germline CDR1 is LNHDA and CDR2 SQIVND (reference sequence). This CDR3 has 14 residues. CDR3 protein: CASTPRGGRETQYF. The CDR3 DNA sequence: TGTGCCAGTACCCCCCGGGGGGGCCGGGAGACCCAGTACTTC.

The chain links TRBV7-6 to TRBJ1-6, with 7 nucleotides matching TRBD1. The CDR3 runs 12 residues. Trimming took 8 bases from V and 10 from J; bases not matched to a gene: 5. CDR1 is SGHVS, CDR2 FNYEAQ, per germline. CDR3 in DNA: TGTGCCAGCGGGGGGACAGCCTCACCCCTCCACTTT. This translates into CASGGTASPLHF.

This chain uses TRBV7-2 with TRBJ2-3; D might be TRBD1 or TRBD2, each matching 6 bases. Germline V gene lookup returns CDR1 SGHTA and CDR2 FQGNSA. Trimming left V 4 bases short and J 3 bases short, with 11 bases between. The CDR3 length is 14 residues. The CDR3 coding sequence is TGTGCCAGCAGCTACGGGGGCCTTACAGATACGCAGTATTTT. Translated: CASSYGGLTDTQYF.

This chain links TRBV28 with TRBJ2-6, with a possible D match to TRBD1 (6 bases). V lost 6 bases and J 2 bases, leaving 11 bases between the germline ends. The CDR3 sequence is 15 residues long. Germline CDR1 MDHEN, CDR2 SYDVKM. The CDR3 DNA is TGTGCCAGCAGCCCTCAGGGGACTGGGGCCAACGTCCTGACTTTC. Its translation: CASSPQGTGANVLTF.